The following is a T cell receptor (beta chain) sequence with its context. The antigen is undetermined. This entry belongs to a study of hypomethylating agent response in myelodysplastic syndrome. As for the study in general: Of patients, most of the 11 got azacitidine and 3 of 11 decitabine. The myelodysplastic syndrome patients comprised 8 or 9 men and a couple of women.

The protocol was immunoSEQ multiplex PCR, while the TCRdb copy is restricted to in-frame clones and leaves out a portion. Of thousands of clones in the sample, about nine tenths were seen once. CDR1 and CDR2 from the germline V gene are SGDLS and YYNGEE. This CDR3 comprises 15 residues. The study, taken as a whole, reports: Shared GLIPH2 clusters possibly recognizing novel MDS antigens remain unconfirmed.

The sample here was bone marrow, taken before or after starting hypomethylating agent treatment for myelodysplastic syndrome (not recorded which). This chain connects TRBV9 to TRBJ2-5; TRBD2 matches at 8 bases. The J call may be mistaken, given a closer DNA end match to TRBJ2-7. The sequence derives from a human donor with myelodysplastic syndrome. The CDR3 spells CASSAGLVGAYEQYF. CDR3 nucleotides: TGTGCCAGCAGCGCGGGACTAGTGGGGGCCTACGAGCAGTACTTC.